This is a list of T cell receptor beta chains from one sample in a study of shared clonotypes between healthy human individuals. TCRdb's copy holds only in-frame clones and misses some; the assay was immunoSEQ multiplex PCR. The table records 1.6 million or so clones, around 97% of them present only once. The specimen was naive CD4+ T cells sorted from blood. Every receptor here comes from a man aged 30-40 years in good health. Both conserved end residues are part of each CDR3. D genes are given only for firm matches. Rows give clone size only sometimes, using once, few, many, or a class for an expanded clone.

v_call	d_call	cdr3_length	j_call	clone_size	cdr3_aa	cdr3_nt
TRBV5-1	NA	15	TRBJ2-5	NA	CASSLDTGKEETQYF	TGCGCCAGCAGCTTGGACACAGGGAAGGAGGAGACCCAGTACTTC
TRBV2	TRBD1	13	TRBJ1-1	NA	CASQDRVNTEAFF	TGTGCCAGCCAGGACAGGGTGAACACTGAAGCTTTCTTT
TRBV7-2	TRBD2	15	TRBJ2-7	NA	CASRLPGTRSYEQYF	TGTGCCAGCAGACTCCCCGGGACTAGATCCTACGAGCAGTACTTC
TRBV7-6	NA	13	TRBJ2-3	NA	CASSGGSGDTQYF	TGTGCCAGCAGCGGGGGGTCAGGGGATACGCAGTATTTT
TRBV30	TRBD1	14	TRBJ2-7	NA	CAWSPTGGLYEQYF	TGTGCCTGGAGCCCGACAGGGGGCCTCTACGAGCAGTACTTC
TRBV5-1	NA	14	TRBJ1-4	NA	CASSLGLGNEKLFF	TGCGCCAGCAGCTTGGGCCTAGGAAATGAAAAACTGTTTTTT
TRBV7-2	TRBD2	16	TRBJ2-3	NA	CASRNRLAGATDTQYF	TGTGCCAGCAGAAATCGCCTAGCGGGAGCGACAGATACGCAGTATTTT
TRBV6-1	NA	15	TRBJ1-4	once	CASAVSGTSNEKLFF	TGTGCCAGCGCGGTCTCCGGGACAAGTAATGAAAAACTGTTTTTT
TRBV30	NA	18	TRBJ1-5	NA	CAWSRGREGRFGRGPQHF	TGTGCCTGGAGCCGTGGCAGGGAGGGCCGCTTTGGTCGAGGGCCCCAGCATTTT
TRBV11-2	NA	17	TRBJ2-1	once	CASSLVWWKSSYNEQFF	TGTGCCAGCAGCTTAGTGTGGTGGAAGAGCTCCTACAATGAGCAGTTCTTC
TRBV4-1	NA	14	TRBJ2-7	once	CASSQTGGGAGQYF	TGCGCCAGCAGCCAAACCGGAGGCGGGGCCGGGCAGTACTTC
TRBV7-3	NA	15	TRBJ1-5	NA	CASSSRDSRDQPQHF	TGTGCCAGCAGCTCTCGGGACTCTCGGGATCAGCCCCAGCATTTT